This passage covers 28 T cell receptor beta chains from one sample sequenced in a study of blood T cell repertoires in COVID-19. The table came from immunoSEQ multiplex PCR; TCRdb's copy has only in-frame clones and leaves some out. The repertoire holds roughly 76,000 clones, with 75% to 95% as singletons. Input material: peripheral blood. The source of these receptors is a woman in her sixties or seventies with active COVID-19.

In its sample, this clone was seen once. J is TRBJ1-2 and V is TRBV10-3; D is undetermined. The V end lost 10 bases, the J end lost 8 bases, and 11 bases lay between the germline ends. Germline V gene lookup returns CDR1 ENHRY and CDR2 SYGVKD. This CDR3 spans 10 amino acids. The CDR3 protein is CATGSIGYTF. Here the CDR3 DNA reads TGTGCCACCGGGAGTATCGGCTACACCTTC.

V gene TRBV5-1 combines with J gene TRBJ2-1; 14 bases match TRBD2. Trimming cost V 4 bases and J 10 bases; bases outside gene matches: 10. Germline CDR1 reads SGHRS; CDR2 reads YFSETQ. The CDR3 has 16 amino acids. As DNA, the CDR3 is TGCGCCAGCAGCCCCGGGACTAGCGGGAGTTTTGGGGAGCAGTTCTTC. This encodes CASSPGTSGSFGEQFF.

Regarding this clone: Other DNA sequences from this sample encode an identical CDR3 as well. The chain has TRBV28 and TRBJ2-3; D is possibly TRBD1 (8 bases). The germline V gene has CDR1 MDHEN and CDR2 SYDVKM. V was shortened by 5 bases and J by 3 bases, with 15 bases between the two germline ends. The CDR3 has 15 amino acids. The CDR3: CASSLTGEGTDTQYF. The CDR3 region has the DNA TGTGCCAGCAGTCTGACAGGGGAGGGTACAGATACGCAGTATTTT.

This chain joins TRBV3-1 (or the pseudogene TRBV3-2) and TRBJ2-3, with TRBD2 matching 11 bases. Looked up from germline, CDR1 is LGHDT and CDR2 is YNNKEL (reference sequence). V lost 3 bases to trimming and J lost 1 base; unmatched junction nucleotides: 3. CDR3 length equals 16 residues. CDR3 DNA: TGTGCCAGCAGCCAGCGACTAGCGGGACGCACAGATACGCAGTATTTT. Residues: CASSQRLAGRTDTQYF.

The chain couples TRBV18 to TRBJ1-4, with TRBD1 matching over 9 bases. The junction had 7 bases not matched to a gene; V was cut back by 3 bases and J by 8 bases. Per germline, CDR1 KGHSH and CDR2 LQKENI. CDR3 length equals 15 residues. The CDR3 sequence is CASSPLRQGGEKLFF. CDR3 DNA: TGTGCCAGCTCACCGCTTCGACAGGGGGGGGAAAAACTGTTTTTT.

This CDR3 reads CASTPRDRPWGEQYF. The CDR3, as DNA: TGTGCCAGCACCCCCCGGGACAGGCCTTGGGGGGAGCAGTACTTC. The rearrangement links TRBV6-5 to TRBJ2-7; 8 bases map to TRBD1. The V and J ends lost 7 bases and 7 bases, in that order; junction bases with no gene match: 15. The length of the CDR3 is 15 residues. Germline loops: CDR1 MNHEY, CDR2 SVGAGI.

The chain uses TRBV14 and TRBJ2-2, with D tentatively TRBD2 (6 bases). This CDR3 spans 15 amino acids. The germline V gene encodes CDR1 SGHDN and CDR2 FVKESK. V dropped 1 base and J dropped 7 bases, with 13 bases sitting between them. The CDR3: CASSQASGVDGELFF. For the CDR3, the DNA is TGTGCCAGCAGCCAAGCCTCGGGAGTCGACGGGGAGCTGTTTTTT.

The chain joins TRBV19 to TRBJ1-1, with TRBD1 matching 7 bases. The CDR3 has 14 amino acids. After removal of 9 bases from V and 0 bases from J, the junction contained 7 bases not matched to a gene. Germline assignment: CDR1 LNHDA and CDR2 SQIVND (reference sequence). CDR3 sequence: CASHRGQLNTEAFF. CDR3 in DNA: TGTGCCAGCCATCGGGGACAGCTGAACACTGAAGCTTTCTTT.

This clone was picked up one time. V usage is TRBV30 and J usage is TRBJ1-1, with D possibly matching TRBD1 (5 bases). Per the germline V gene, CDR1 is GTSNPN and CDR2 is SVGIG (reference sequence). CDR3 length: 12 residues. Trimming removed 7 bases at V and 0 bases at J, with 9 bases between. The CDR3 loop is CALTDMNTEAFF. CDR3 in DNA: TGTGCCTTGACAGATATGAACACTGAAGCTTTCTTT.

This chain connects TRBV18 to TRBJ2-1, with 9 bases aligning to TRBD1. This CDR3 is 14 amino acids long. Looked up from germline, CDR1 is KGHSH and CDR2 is LQKENI. V shed 3 bases and J 7 bases; nucleotides not matched to a gene: 4. The CDR3 protein is CASSPGTGFNEQFF. The CDR3 DNA reads as TGTGCCAGCTCACCGGGGACAGGGTTTAATGAGCAGTTCTTC. The whole variable domain, filled in from reference TRBV18 and TRBJ2-1, reads NAGVMQNPRHLVRRRGQEARLRCSPMKGHSHVYWYRQLPEEGLKFMVYLQKENIIDESGMPKERFSAEFPKEGPSILRIQQVVRGDSAAYFCASSPGTGFNEQFFGPGTRLTVL.

This clone turned up a few times. The rearrangement links TRBV7-2 to TRBJ2-7, with a weak D call TRBD2 (5 bases). The CDR3 is 14 amino acids. The V and J ends lost 4 bases and 4 bases respectively, with 14 bases between them. The V gene's germline CDR1 is SGHTA and CDR2 FQGNSA. The CDR3 is CASSSGPEDYEQYF. The DNA of the CDR3 is TGTGCCAGCAGCTCCGGACCGGAGGATTACGAGCAGTACTTC.

The J gene is TRBJ2-3, the V gene TRBV6-1; TRBD1 matches 8 bases. The CDR3 spans 18 residues. CDR1 MNHNS and CDR2 SASEGT come from the germline V gene. J was trimmed by 2 bases and V by 0 bases; bases with no gene match: 10. The CDR3 nucleotides are TGTGCCAGCAGTGAAGCGTTGAGGACAGGGAGGTTCACAGATACGCAGTATTTT. Translated: CASSEALRTGRFTDTQYF.

V and J are TRBV7-6 and TRBJ2-2; tentative D call: TRBD2 (6 bases). Trimming stripped 5 bases from V and 5 bases from J, with 24 bases between. Germline lookup yields CDR1 SGHVS and CDR2 FNYEAQ. The CDR3 loop spans 18 amino acids. DNA for the CDR3: TGTGCCAGCAGCCCGCGGGACTTCCGATCAACTCGTACCGGGGAGCTGTTTTTT. Encoded protein: CASSPRDFRSTRTGELFF.

In its sample, this clone was seen a few times. The chain combines TRBV7-2 with TRBJ2-1, with 10 bases matching TRBD2. CDR1 and CDR2 from the germline V gene are SGHTA and FQGNSA. J was trimmed by 8 bases and V by 5 bases; bases with no gene match: 12. The CDR3 runs 16 residues. The CDR3 coding sequence is TGTGCCAGCAGCCCACACATAGCGGGAGGTAGGGATGAGCAGTTCTTC. This codes for CASSPHIAGGRDEQFF.

V is TRBV4-1 and J is TRBJ1-2, with no clear D. Germline V CDR1 and CDR2: MGHRA, YSYEKL. This CDR3 has 14 amino acids. Trimming left V 4 bases short and J 5 bases short, with 14 bases between. The CDR3 here is CASSPGTRSYGYTF. CDR3 sequence (DNA): TGCGCCAGCAGCCCGGGAACCCGCAGTTATGGCTACACCTTC.

This chain links TRBV28 with TRBJ1-5; a possible D gene is TRBD1 (6 bases). The germline gives CDR1 MDHEN, CDR2 SYDVKM. The V gene lost 9 bases and the J gene lost 7 bases, with 22 bases spanning the gap. The CDR3 totals 15 residues. The CDR3 protein is CASRTPRGQGQPQHF. CDR3 in DNA: TGTGCCAGTCGAACTCCCAGGGGCCAGGGACAGCCCCAGCATTTT.

The V call is TRBV6-6, the J call TRBJ1-4; a weak D match, TRBD1 (6 bases). The ends were cut back, 6 bases at V and 4 bases at J, with 15 bases in the middle. Germline lookup yields CDR1 MNHNY and CDR2 SVGAGI (reference sequence). The CDR3 totals 15 residues. The CDR3 DNA is TGTGCCAGCAGGGGACATATAGGTAGTAATGAAAAACTGTTTTTT. This translates into CASRGHIGSNEKLFF.

The gene calls are TRBV2 and TRBJ1-2, with 12 positions matching TRBD1. Germline loops: CDR1 SNHLY, CDR2 FYNNEI. The CDR3 runs to 17 residues. With V trimmed by 4 bases and J by 3 bases, 9 bases remained unmatched. The CDR3 loop reads CASSVGRGTGGDYGYTF. In DNA form, the CDR3 reads TGTGCCAGCAGTGTGGGACGGGGGACAGGGGGCGACTATGGCTACACCTTC.

The chain recombines TRBV5-1 with TRBJ2-7; unclear D gene. V was pared by 2 bases and J by 4 bases, with 10 bases between. CDR3 length: 13 residues. Germline CDR1 SGHRS, CDR2 YFSETQ. The DNA of the CDR3 is TGCGCCAGCAGCTTTCACTACGGTTACGAGCAGTACTTC. As protein: CASSFHYGYEQYF. The variable domain in full, with the rest retrieved from reference TRBV5-1 and TRBJ2-7, is KAGVTQTPRYLIKTRGQQVTLSCSPISGHRSVSWYQQTPGQGLQFLFEYFSETQRNKGNFPGRFSGRQFSNSRSEMNVSTLELGDSALYLCASSFHYGYEQYFGPGTRLTVT.

The V call is TRBV28, the J call TRBJ2-7, with D maybe TRBD1 (6 bases). The CDR3 is 15 amino acids. The germline CDR1 and CDR2 sequences are MDHEN and SYDVKM. V was clipped by 6 bases and J by 2 bases, with 17 bases between them. For the CDR3, the DNA is TGTGCCAGCAGAGACGGGACAAGACGGCCCTACGAGCAGTACTTC. Protein sequence: CASRDGTRRPYEQYF.

The chain is built from TRBV5-1 and TRBJ1-2; D unclear. CDR1 is SGHRS and CDR2 is YFSETQ in the germline V gene. CDR3 length: 14 residues. The V and J ends lost 4 bases and 4 bases respectively, with 14 bases between them. CDR3 region: CASSPADSFYGYTF. For the CDR3, the DNA is TGCGCCAGCAGCCCAGCAGACTCGTTCTATGGCTACACCTTC.

The chain combines TRBV7-2 with TRBJ2-1; no reliable D call. This CDR3 is built from 15 residues. Deletions cut 2 bases from V and 7 bases from J, with 15 bases between. In germline, CDR1 is SGHTA, CDR2 FQGNSA. The CDR3 is CASSLRPLSKNEQFF. CDR3 sequence (DNA): TGTGCCAGCAGCTTAAGGCCCCTTAGCAAGAATGAGCAGTTCTTC.

V and J are TRBV28 and TRBJ2-4; D remains unclear. There are 12 residues in the CDR3. Trimming stripped 10 bases from V and 0 bases from J, with 7 bases between. Germline CDR1 MDHEN, CDR2 SYDVKM. CDR3 loop: CATALAKNIQYF. In DNA, the CDR3 is TGTGCCACCGCACTAGCCAAAAACATTCAGTACTTC.

The chain carries TRBV6-5 and TRBJ2-7; 7 bases match TRBD1. CDR1 and CDR2 (germline): MNHEY, SVGAGI. This CDR3 comprises 14 residues. Losses at the gene ends were 6 bases for V and 7 bases for J; bases not matched to a gene: 12. In DNA, the CDR3 is TGTGCCAGCAGACGACAGGGCGCTTCCTGGGAGCAGTACTTC. Amino acids: CASRRQGASWEQYF.

The J gene is TRBJ2-3, the V gene TRBV9, with unresolved D. The CDR3 totals 13 residues. The V gene's germline CDR1 is SGDLS and CDR2 YYNGEE. Trimming stripped 4 bases from V and 1 base from J, with 7 bases between. The CDR3 nucleotides are TGTGCCAGCAGCCCTCCGGGCACAGATACGCAGTATTTT. Translating it yields CASSPPGTDTQYF. Full variable domain (rest looked up from reference TRBV9 and TRBJ2-3): DSGVTQTPKHLITATGQRVTLRCSPRSGDLSVYWYQQSLDQGLQFLIQYYNGEERAKGNILERFSAQQFPDLHSELNLSSLELGDSALYFCASSPPGTDTQYFGPGTRLTVL.

Note on this clone: Other DNA sequences in this specimen translate into the identical CDR3. This chain uses TRBV5-8 with TRBJ2-7, with 8 positions matching TRBD2. The CDR3 extends over 15 amino acids. Germline V gives CDR1 SGHTS, CDR2 YDEGEE. V gave up 3 bases and J gave up 2 bases; unmatched junction bases: 7. The DNA for the CDR3 is TGTGCCAGCAGCTGGGGAGCTAGCGGGCCCTACGAGCAGTACTTC. Amino acids: CASSWGASGPYEQYF.

The genes are TRBV13 and TRBJ2-5; D is perhaps TRBD2 (5 bases). This CDR3 has 14 residues. Trimming cost V 4 bases and J 1 base, with 10 bases left between them. The V gene's germline CDR1 is PRHDT and CDR2 FYEKMQ (reference sequence). The CDR3 sequence: CASSSTGFQETQYF. In nucleotides, the CDR3 is TGTGCCAGCAGCTCAACGGGGTTCCAAGAGACCCAGTACTTC.

This chain links TRBV7-9 with TRBJ2-3; D is ambiguous. This CDR3 is built from 17 residues. V gave up 1 base and J gave up 3 bases, with 17 bases separating them. CDR1 and CDR2 (germline): SEHNR, FQNEAQ (reference sequence). The CDR3 reads CASSLDSPSPLTDTQYF. Written as DNA, the CDR3 is TGTGCCAGCAGCTTAGACTCCCCGAGCCCCCTTACAGATACGCAGTATTTT.